This T cell receptor beta chain was observed in a study of CD8 T cells in ankylosing spondylitis. Findings and caveats of the study: A TCR beta motif of roughly 8 highly homologous variants appeared characteristic of ankylosing spondylitis blood.

Comments on this clonotype: Its antigen is still unknown.

CDR3 length: 16 residues. Germline V gene sequence: CDR1 KGHDR, CDR2 SFDVKD. With V trimmed by 1 base and J by 3 bases, 5 bases remained unmatched. TCRdb reanalysed the 5' RACE reads using MiXCR and keeps one entry per CDR3 protein. This table has approximately 550,000 distinct CDR3 sequences, about an eighth appearing once. Sequenced material: blood, either unsorted or a sorted T cell fraction (not recorded which). J is TRBJ2-1 and V is TRBV24-1; 7 bases match TRBD1. The TCR originated in a male donor with ankylosing spondylitis. CDR3 DNA sequence: TGTGCCACCAGTGATTTTGAGACAGGGTTCTACAATGAGCAGTTCTTC. This translates into CATSDFETGFYNEQFF.